The 26 T cell receptor beta chains listed next were all sequenced from one sample in a study of PD-1 blockade in classical Hodgkin lymphoma. Sequenced by immunoSEQ multiplex PCR; TCRdb stores in-frame clones only, minus some. The data show 20,000 to 30,000 clones, around 80% seen once. Brentuximab vedotin exposure varied among the patients, all of whom had relapsed after autologous stem cell transplantation. The sequencing here drew on peripheral blood mononuclear cells (PBMCs), taken before the second cycle of nivolumab. The receptor source for this set is a human donor with classical Hodgkin lymphoma.

V is TRBV6-1 and J is TRBJ2-3; no reliable D call. The germline V gene has CDR1 MNHNS and CDR2 SASEGT. The CDR3 is 12 amino acids. V gave up 8 bases and J gave up 5 bases, with 11 bases separating them. CDR3 sequence reads: CASGKVRDTQYF. As DNA, the CDR3 is TGTGCCAGCGGGAAGGTGCGAGATACGCAGTATTTT.

This chain links TRBV29-1 with TRBJ2-2; D might be TRBD2 (5 bases). Trimming pared 7 bases from V and 3 bases from J, leaving 18 bases between. CDR1 is SQVTM and CDR2 is ANQGSEA in the germline V gene. The CDR3 loop spans 15 amino acids. CDR3 nucleotide sequence: TGCAGCGCCACCGAACTAGGAGGCGACACCGGGGAGCTGTTTTTT. The encoded protein is CSATELGGDTGELFF.

On this clone: Sequence at one end of the junction differs from germline and may be a read error. The chain has TRBV10-3 and TRBJ2-2; 9 nucleotides match TRBD1. CDR3 length: 14 amino acids. The germline gives CDR1 ENHRY, CDR2 SYGVKD. CDR3 sequence: CAIAGTGSTGELFF. The CDR3 DNA follows: TGTGCCATCGCCGGGACAGGGTCCACCGGCGAGCTGTTTTTT.

The gene calls are TRBV27 and TRBJ1-1, with D possibly matching TRBD1 (5 bases). Deletions cut 0 bases from V and 1 base from J, with 15 bases between. The CDR3 is 17 residues long. The germline gives CDR1 MNHEY, CDR2 SMNVEV (reference sequence). CDR3 DNA: TGTGCCAGCAGTTTATCGAGGCGGCAGGGTTCGAACACTGAAGCTTTCTTT. This gives the protein CASSLSRRQGSNTEAFF.

The genes are TRBV10-3 and TRBJ1-5, with 10 bases aligning to TRBD1. The germline gives CDR1 ENHRY, CDR2 SYGVKD. V lost 6 bases, J lost 5 bases, and 4 bases stayed unmatched. This CDR3 is 14 amino acids long. Here the CDR3 reads CAIRGTGVDQPQHF. CDR3 bases: TGTGCCATCAGAGGGACAGGGGTCGATCAGCCCCAGCATTTT.

The rearrangement links TRBV11-2 to TRBJ2-7; 7 nucleotides align to TRBD2. Trimming at V came to 3 bases and at J to 6 bases, leaving 5 bases not matched to a gene. Germline lookup yields CDR1 SGHAT and CDR2 FQNNGV. This CDR3 is built from 13 residues. For the CDR3, the DNA is TGTGCCAGCAGCTTGGGGGGGGTCCGCGAGCAGTACTTC. This codes for CASSLGGVREQYF. Supplemented by reference TRBV11-2 and TRBJ2-7, the full variable domain reads EAGVAQSPRYKIIEKRQSVAFWCNPISGHATLYWYQQILGQGPKLLIQFQNNGVVDDSQLPKDRFSAERLKGVDSTLKIQPAKLEDSAVYLCASSLGGVREQYFGPGTRLTVT.

The chain links TRBV9 to TRBJ1-1; 7 positions agree with TRBD1. J was trimmed by 3 bases and V by 4 bases; bases with no gene match: 9. Germline CDR1 reads SGDLS; CDR2 reads YYNGEE. This CDR3 has 15 residues. The CDR3 nucleotides read TGTGCCAGCAGCCCCGAGGGGGCGCGGGACACTGAAGCTTTCTTT. It yields the protein CASSPEGARDTEAFF.

As DNA, the CDR3 is TGCGCCAGCAGCCAAGATCTTTTGGGGGTAGCGTACAATGAGCAGTTCTTC. Amino acids: CASSQDLLGVAYNEQFF. The rearrangement links TRBV4-3 to TRBJ2-1; D tentatively reads TRBD1 or TRBD2 (5 bases each). Germline V lookup: CDR1 LGHNA, CDR2 YSLEER. V dropped 0 bases and J dropped 4 bases, with 16 bases sitting between them. The CDR3 has 17 residues.

The V call is TRBV11-3, the J call TRBJ1-3; 7 bases line up with TRBD1. Germline V gives CDR1 SGHNT, CDR2 YENEEA. This CDR3 has 15 amino acids. Losses at the gene ends were 4 bases for V and 0 bases for J; bases not matched to a gene: 3. The CDR3 nucleotides are TGTGCCAGCAGCTCCGGGACAGCCTCTGGAAACACCATATATTTT. Translation gives CASSSGTASGNTIYF.

V and J are TRBV11-1 and TRBJ2-4; 7 nucleotides agree with TRBD2. Germline V gives CDR1 SGHAT, CDR2 FQDESV (reference sequence). V trimming: 1 base; J trimming: 6 bases; junction bases outside the gene matches: 15. The CDR3 totals 18 residues. The CDR3 loop reads CASSLGVQAGVKLNIQYF. The CDR3 DNA reads TGTGCCAGCAGCTTAGGAGTCCAGGCGGGGGTAAAATTAAACATTCAGTACTTC.

V usage is TRBV10-1 and J usage is TRBJ2-6; D possibly uses TRBD1 or TRBD2 (5 bases each). V was pared by 8 bases and J by 4 bases, with 9 bases between. The CDR3 sequence is 13 residues long. Per the germline V gene, CDR1 is WNHNN and CDR2 is SYGVQD (reference sequence). CDR3 in DNA: TGCGCCAGCTCTGGGACCGGGGCCAACGTCCTGACTTTC. This codes for CASSGTGANVLTF.

This CDR3 is CASSLPRDGYTF. The CDR3 region has the DNA TGTGCCAGCAGCCTCCCCAGGGATGGCTACACCTTC. This chain joins TRBV9 and TRBJ1-2; weak D call: TRBD1 (5 bases). Germline CDR1 is SGDLS and CDR2 is YYNGEE. The germline V and J ends were trimmed by 4 bases and 6 bases, with 10 bases remaining between them. The CDR3 has 12 amino acids.

The CDR3 loop is CASSVGRGQTEAFF. DNA of the CDR3: TGTGCCAGCAGCGTAGGCAGGGGGCAGACTGAAGCTTTCTTT. The genes are TRBV9 and TRBJ1-1; 8 bases line up with TRBD1. Losses at the gene ends were 0 bases for V and 5 bases for J; bases not matched to a gene: 3. This CDR3 is built from 14 residues. CDR1 is SGDLS and CDR2 is YYNGEE in the germline V gene.

This chain links TRBV7-6 with TRBJ1-5; D is unclear. Trimming shortened V by 4 bases and J by 2 bases, and 9 bases separated the two germline ends. Germline V lookup: CDR1 SGHVS, CDR2 FNYEAQ. CDR3 length equals 14 residues. The CDR3 DNA reads as TGTGCCAGCAGCTCCGCGAGAGGCAATCAGCCCCAGCATTTT. It codes for CASSSARGNQPQHF.

The chain employs TRBV7-8 and TRBJ2-7, with D hard to call. V was shortened by 4 bases and J by 4 bases, with 5 bases between the two germline ends. The CDR3 consists of 11 residues. CDR1 is SGHVS and CDR2 is FQNEAQ in the germline V gene. CDR3 protein: CASSSRYEQYF. In DNA form, the CDR3 reads TGTGCCAGCAGCTCACGTTACGAGCAGTACTTC.

The J gene is TRBJ1-1, the V gene TRBV4-3, with D perhaps matching TRBD1 (5 bases). Germline V gives CDR1 LGHNA, CDR2 YSLEER. V was pared by 1 base and J by 5 bases, with 14 bases between. The CDR3 has 15 amino acids. CDR3 sequence: CASSQGWGGGTEAFF. The DNA of the CDR3 is TGCGCCAGCAGCCAAGGCTGGGGTGGGGGGACTGAAGCTTTCTTT.

This clone came up a few times. The chain links TRBV7-7 to TRBJ2-5, with a tentative D call TRBD2 (6 bases). CDR1 is SSHAT and CDR2 is FNYEAQ in the germline V gene (reference sequence). CDR3 length equals 16 residues. The ends were cut back, 3 bases at V and 1 base at J, with 15 bases in the middle. The CDR3 DNA follows: TGTGCCAGCAGCTTGGGGCGACTAGTAAGCCAAGAGACCCAGTACTTC. Protein product: CASSLGRLVSQETQYF.

The genes are TRBV6-1 and TRBJ1-6; D is undetermined. V lost 7 bases to trimming and J lost 0 bases, with 7 bases between them. CDR3 length: 14 amino acids. CDR1 and CDR2 (germline): MNHNS, SASEGT. The CDR3 DNA follows: TGTGCCAGCACGAGGGACTCCTATAATTCACCCCTCCACTTT. Its translation: CASTRDSYNSPLHF.

The chain employs TRBV7-9 and TRBJ1-6; a possible D gene is TRBD1 (5 bases). The V gene lost 1 base and the J gene lost 4 bases, with 8 bases spanning the gap. Germline CDR1 is SEHNR and CDR2 is FQNEAQ (reference sequence). This CDR3 has 15 amino acids. The CDR3 DNA reads TGTGCCAGCAGCTTAGTAGGGGCGTATAATTCACCCCTCCACTTT. It yields the protein CASSLVGAYNSPLHF.

The genes are TRBV29-1 and TRBJ2-2; 12 positions match TRBD1. V shed 1 base and J 5 bases; nucleotides not matched to a gene: 11. The CDR3 totals 18 residues. Germline values: CDR1 SQVTM, CDR2 ANQGSEA. CDR3: CSVEGVRGQGARTGELFF. CDR3 nucleotides: TGCAGCGTTGAAGGAGTGAGGGGACAGGGGGCTCGGACCGGGGAGCTGTTTTTT.

V usage is TRBV4-3 and J usage is TRBJ1-6; a weak D match, TRBD1 (5 bases). The CDR3 has 12 residues. With 3 bases removed from V and 14 bases from J, the gap between germline ends came to 11 bases. Germline V gene lookup returns CDR1 LGHNA and CDR2 YSLEER. CDR3 in amino acids: CASSQGDGALHF. CDR3 DNA sequence: TGCGCCAGCAGCCAGGGGGACGGGGCCCTCCACTTT.

As for this clone: Its ends do not fully match the called genes, so a read error is possible. The J gene is TRBJ1-3, the V gene TRBV19; no reliable D call. CDR3 length: 9 residues. Germline V CDR1 and CDR2: LNHDA, SQIVND (reference sequence). The CDR3 DNA follows: TGTGCCAGTATTTTTGGGTTTGGTTTT. Protein: CASIFGFGF.

CDR3 protein: CASSPGGTQYF. The DNA of the CDR3 is TGTGCCAGCAGCCCTGGGGGGACCCAGTACTTC. The chain combines TRBV6-6 with TRBJ2-5, with D possibly called TRBD1 or TRBD2 (5 bases each). The V gene lost 6 bases and the J gene lost 7 bases, with 9 bases spanning the gap. The CDR3 extends over 11 amino acids. Germline CDR1 is MNHNY and CDR2 is SVGAGI (reference sequence).

The rearrangement links TRBV4-3 to TRBJ2-1; the D is unclear. V was clipped by 5 bases and J by 7 bases, with 9 bases between them. Per the germline V gene, CDR1 is LGHNA and CDR2 is YSLEER. The CDR3 consists of 12 residues. The CDR3 region is CASSYTTNEQFF. Here the CDR3 DNA reads TGCGCCAGCAGCTACACTACAAATGAGCAGTTCTTC.

The genes are TRBV30 and TRBJ1-3; the D gene is possibly TRBD1 (5 bases). The V gene's germline CDR1 is GTSNPN and CDR2 SVGIG (reference sequence). The length of the CDR3 is 12 residues. Trimming removed 7 bases at V and 0 bases at J, with 7 bases between. Here the CDR3 reads CAFTGSGNTIYF. The CDR3 coding sequence is TGTGCCTTCACAGGCTCTGGAAACACCATATATTTT.

V usage is TRBV28 and J usage is TRBJ1-1, with unresolved D. The CDR3 totals 11 residues. With 6 bases removed from V and 8 bases from J, the gap between germline ends came to 10 bases. CDR1 and CDR2 from the germline V gene are MDHEN and SYDVKM. The CDR3 DNA sequence: TGTGCCAGCAGCACCGCACGGGAAGCTTTCTTT. It translates to CASSTAREAFF.